The entry below gives a single T cell receptor (beta chain) sequence along with its context. These data belong to a study of blood T cell repertoires in COVID-19. Original processing notes: Reference gene primer amplification in the assay estimated nucleated cell counts. Clones were read by immunoSEQ multiplex PCR, and TCRdb kept only the in-frame ones, dropping some. Clone size and the V and J calls come from that table; the DNA yielded D and trimming. The profile shows around 270,000 clones, about 91% of them singletons. This CDR3 contains 14 residues. The V end was cut by 2 bases, the J end by 3 bases, with 13 bases between. Germline V gene sequence: CDR1 GTSNPN, CDR2 SVGIG (reference sequence).

The chain recombines TRBV30 with TRBJ1-2, with D possibly TRBD1 on 6 matching bases. Source material: peripheral blood. This receptor was identified in a person between 18 and 35 years old with COVID-19, enrolled during active disease. CDR3 region: CAWSSGGPYYGYTF. The CDR3 coding sequence is TGTGCCTGGAGTTCGGGGGGGCCCTACTATGGCTACACCTTC.